This TCR beta chain was sequenced for a study of control samples from healthy donors and cancer patients. This table comes from immunoSEQ multiplex PCR, and its TCRdb copy is limited to in-frame clones, with some not included. The table shows more than 100,000 clones, with 85% to 90% occurring only once. The CDR3 extends over 15 amino acids. Germline values: CDR1 LNHNV, CDR2 YYDKDF (reference sequence). The V end lost 5 bases, the J end lost 1 base, and 14 bases lay between the germline ends. The sequence derives from a man aged 45 to 65 with head and neck cancer. The chain links TRBV15 to TRBJ1-1; TRBD1 might be the D (5 bases). The specimen sequenced was PBMCs. The CDR3 region is CATSPRQRGNTEAFF. In DNA form, the CDR3 reads TGTGCCACCAGCCCGCGACAGAGGGGGAACACTGAAGCTTTCTTT.